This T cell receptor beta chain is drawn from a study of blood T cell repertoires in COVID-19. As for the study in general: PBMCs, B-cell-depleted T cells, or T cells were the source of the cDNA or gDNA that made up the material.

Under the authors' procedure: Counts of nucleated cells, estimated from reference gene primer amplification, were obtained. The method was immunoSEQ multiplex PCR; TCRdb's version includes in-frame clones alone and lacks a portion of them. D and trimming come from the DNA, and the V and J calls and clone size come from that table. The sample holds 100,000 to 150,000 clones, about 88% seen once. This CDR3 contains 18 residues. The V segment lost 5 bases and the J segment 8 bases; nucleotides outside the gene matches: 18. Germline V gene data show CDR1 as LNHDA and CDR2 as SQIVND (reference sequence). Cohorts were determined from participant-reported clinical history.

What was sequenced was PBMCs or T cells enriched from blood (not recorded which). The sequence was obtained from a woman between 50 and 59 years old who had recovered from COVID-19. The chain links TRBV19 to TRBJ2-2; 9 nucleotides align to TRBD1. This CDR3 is CASSQSGTGTRGWGELFF. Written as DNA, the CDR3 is TGTGCCAGTAGTCAATCCGGGACAGGGACCCGGGGTTGGGGGGAGCTGTTTTTT.